This T cell receptor (beta chain) stems from a study of brain T cells in children with intractable seizures. Overall study findings and caveats: Pre- and post-surgery blood differed in depth, so pre-surgery absences may be undersampling. Patients' HCMV serostatus was unknown; virus specificity rests on CDR3 similarity alone.

Sample time point: blood from clinic visit 5 months post-surgery; TSC patient then seizure free. Surgery cases with the highest brain T cell transcript signatures were chosen for sequencing. With regard to this clone: Its antigen is unknown.

Germline V CDR1 and CDR2: LGHNA, YNFKEQ. Trimming took 0 bases from V and 7 from J, leaving 13 bases between them. The CDR3 sequence is 15 residues long. Data came from immunoSEQ multiplex PCR; TCRdb stores just in-frame clones and leaves some out. The sample shows approximately 330,000 clones, 85% to 95% of them seen only once. The receptor's source is a boy younger than two with tuberous sclerosis and intractable seizures. This rearrangement joins TRBV4-2 to TRBJ1-5; weak D call: TRBD1 (5 bases). Sequenced here: peripheral blood, sampled 4 to 5 months after surgery. The CDR3 sequence is CASSQESVAGQPQHF. The CDR3 DNA follows: TGTGCCAGCAGCCAAGAATCCGTGGCAGGGCAGCCCCAGCATTTT.